One and the same sample provided the 18 T cell receptor beta chains below, sequenced in a study of cytomegalovirus exposure and HLA in healthy donors. The method was immunoSEQ multiplex PCR; TCRdb's version includes in-frame clones alone and lacks a portion of them. The sample has 100,000 to 150,000 clones; 89% are singletons. The sample comprised PBMCs. The receptor set was obtained from a woman younger than 35 in good health and CMV-seronegative.

This clone was counted a few times. The gene calls are TRBV6-5 and TRBJ1-5; TRBD1 matches at 8 bases. Trimming took 5 bases from V and 5 from J; bases not matched to a gene: 2. CDR1 and CDR2 from the germline V gene are MNHEY and SVGAGI. The CDR3 extends over 13 amino acids. The CDR3 reads CASSPTGDQPQHF. CDR3 sequence (DNA): TGTGCCAGCAGTCCGACAGGGGATCAGCCCCAGCATTTT.

The chain has TRBV5-1 and TRBJ1-2, with D unclear. The CDR3 spans 14 residues. Germline lookup yields CDR1 SGHRS and CDR2 YFSETQ. V was pared by 0 bases and J by 1 base, with 7 bases between. CDR3: CASSLASLNYGYTF. CDR3 coding DNA: TGCGCCAGCAGCTTGGCCTCACTTAACTATGGCTACACCTTC.

The chain links TRBV6-6 to TRBJ1-4; maybe TRBD1 (6 bases). CDR1 MNHNY and CDR2 SVGAGI come from the germline V gene (reference sequence). The CDR3 runs 15 residues. With 8 bases removed from V and 0 bases from J, the gap between germline ends came to 13 bases. DNA for the CDR3: TGTGCCAGCCTGAGACAGGCCACAACTAATGAAAAACTGTTTTTT. Protein: CASLRQATTNEKLFF.

The J gene is TRBJ1-1, the V gene TRBV5-1, with D unresolved. The V end lost 0 bases, the J end lost 8 bases, and 11 bases lay between the germline ends. The germline gives CDR1 SGHRS, CDR2 YFSETQ. This CDR3 contains 13 residues. CDR3 amino acids: CASSLEVPGEAFF. The CDR3 nucleotides are TGCGCCAGCAGCTTGGAGGTCCCAGGAGAAGCTTTCTTT.

This chain links TRBV7-6 with TRBJ2-3; the D gene is possibly TRBD2 (6 bases). V lost 5 bases and J 0 bases, leaving 21 bases between the germline ends. This CDR3 region has 18 residues. Germline loops: CDR1 SGHVS, CDR2 FNYEAQ. The CDR3 protein is CASSVWTPGEISTDTQYF. CDR3 DNA: TGTGCCAGCAGCGTCTGGACGCCGGGGGAGATAAGCACAGATACGCAGTATTTT. Full variable domain (rest looked up from reference TRBV7-6 and TRBJ2-3): GAGVSQSPRYKVTKRGQDVALRCDPISGHVSLYWYRQALGQGPEFLTYFNYEAQQDKSGLPNDRFSAERPEGSISTLTIQRTEQRDSAMYRCASSVWTPGEISTDTQYFGPGTRLTVL.

This chain uses TRBV19 with TRBJ1-4; 7 positions agree with TRBD1. The trim removed 5 bases at V and 7 bases at J, leaving 7 bases unmatched. The length of the CDR3 is 14 residues. The V gene's germline CDR1 is LNHDA and CDR2 SQIVND (reference sequence). Here the CDR3 DNA reads TGTGCCAGTAGTCCGTCGACAGGGCGTGAAAAACTGTTTTTT. Translation gives CASSPSTGREKLFF.

V and J are TRBV6-1 and TRBJ2-3; tentative D call: TRBD2 (5 bases). This CDR3 is 13 amino acids long. V gave up 5 bases and J gave up 4 bases, with 10 bases separating them. CDR1 and CDR2 from the germline V gene are MNHNS and SASEGT. CDR3: CASSFGEPDTQYF. The CDR3 DNA reads as TGTGCCAGCAGTTTTGGGGAGCCAGATACGCAGTATTTT.

V usage is TRBV6-9 and J usage is TRBJ2-1, with D unclear. Germline-derived CDR1 and CDR2 are MNHGY and SVAAGI. Deletions cut 6 bases from V and 9 bases from J, with 24 bases between. The CDR3 contains 16 residues. The CDR3 DNA follows: TGTGCCAGCAGACTAAAGTCGTTCGAGTATCGCTGTGAGCAGTTCTTC. Translated, it gives CASRLKSFEYRCEQFF.

The chain combines TRBV5-5 with TRBJ1-1; perhaps TRBD1 as D (5 bases). CDR1 and CDR2 (germline): SGHKS, YYEKEE (reference sequence). The V gene lost 4 bases and the J gene lost 4 bases, with 14 bases spanning the gap. This CDR3 is 14 amino acids long. Written as DNA, the CDR3 is TGTGCCAGCAGCCCCCTCGGGGGGACCACTGAAGCTTTCTTT. Protein: CASSPLGGTTEAFF.

The V and J genes are TRBV7-9 and TRBJ2-7; D may be TRBD1 (6 bases). Germline assignment: CDR1 SEHNR and CDR2 FQNEAQ (reference sequence). Trimming removed 4 bases at V and 5 bases at J, with 15 bases between. This CDR3 is built from 14 residues. The CDR3 DNA reads as TGTGCCAGCAGCTCCCGGCCCCAGGGGAACGAGCAGTACTTC. Residues: CASSSRPQGNEQYF.

This clone has a single count. The chain joins TRBV27 to TRBJ1-2; the D gene is possibly TRBD1 (6 bases). Trimming removed 4 bases at V and 8 bases at J, with 23 bases between. The germline V gene encodes CDR1 MNHEY and CDR2 SMNVEV (reference sequence). This CDR3 spans 16 amino acids. The CDR3 loop reads CASSYLTAGGGGGYTF. The CDR3 DNA reads TGTGCCAGCAGTTACCTCACGGCTGGGGGCGGCGGAGGCTACACCTTC.

This clone was recorded once. The chain uses TRBV29-1 and TRBJ1-1; the match to TRBD1 covers 9 bases. From germline, CDR1 is SQVTM and CDR2 ANQGSEA. V lost 4 bases to trimming and J lost 0 bases; unmatched junction nucleotides: 3. The CDR3 has 14 residues. CDR3 in amino acids: CSVVGTGMNTEAFF. The CDR3 coding sequence is TGCAGCGTTGTCGGGACAGGGATGAACACTGAAGCTTTCTTT.

This sequence joins TRBV5-1 and TRBJ1-4, with 8 nucleotides matching TRBD1. V gave up 6 bases and J gave up 3 bases; unmatched junction bases: 7. Germline V gives CDR1 SGHRS, CDR2 YFSETQ. The CDR3 spans 15 residues. CDR3 amino acids: CASTRGRGSNEKLFF. The CDR3 DNA sequence: TGCGCCAGCACCAGGGGGCGAGGGTCTAATGAAAAACTGTTTTTT.

The chain recombines TRBV5-1 with TRBJ2-2; D is perhaps TRBD2 (6 bases). In germline, CDR1 is SGHRS, CDR2 YFSETQ. This CDR3 has 16 residues. The ends were cut back, 0 bases at V and 2 bases at J, with 11 bases in the middle. The CDR3 protein is CASSLAAGFNTGELFF. CDR3 nucleotide sequence: TGCGCCAGCAGCTTGGCGGCGGGATTCAACACCGGGGAGCTGTTTTTT. The entire variable domain, with the rest obtained from reference TRBV5-1 and TRBJ2-2, is as follows: KAGVTQTPRYLIKTRGQQVTLSCSPISGHRSVSWYQQTPGQGLQFLFEYFSETQRNKGNFPGRFSGRQFSNSRSEMNVSTLELGDSALYLCASSLAAGFNTGELFFGEGSRLTVL.

This chain links TRBV29-1 with TRBJ2-4, with D perhaps TRBD1 (5 bases). The V end lost 3 bases, the J end lost 0 bases, and 9 bases lay between the germline ends. CDR1 and CDR2 (germline): SQVTM, ANQGSEA. CDR3 length: 14 amino acids. The CDR3 DNA is TGCAGCGTTGAGACAGAGCGAGCCAAAAACATTCAGTACTTC. The encoded protein is CSVETERAKNIQYF.

The J gene is TRBJ2-5, the V gene TRBV4-3; 7 bases fit TRBD2. V lost 3 bases to trimming and J lost 5 bases; unmatched junction nucleotides: 6. The CDR3 spans 14 residues. CDR1 is LGHNA, CDR2 YSLEER, per germline. The CDR3 DNA reads as TGCGCCAGCAGCCATCGCGGGAGATGGGAGACCCAGTACTTC. Translated, it gives CASSHRGRWETQYF.

This clone has only one observation. This chain connects TRBV25-1 to TRBJ2-1; 7 positions agree with TRBD1. J was trimmed by 5 bases and V by 4 bases; bases with no gene match: 11. This CDR3 is built from 16 residues. The germline V gene has CDR1 MGHDK and CDR2 SYGVNS. The CDR3 DNA follows: TGTGCCAGCAGTGCGCAGGGGGTAAATCAACACAATGAGCAGTTCTTC. Its protein product is CASSAQGVNQHNEQFF.

This clone was seen more than once but under ten times. The chain has TRBV18 and TRBJ2-7; weak D call: TRBD1 (5 bases). Trimming shortened V by 3 bases and J by 6 bases, and 18 bases separated the two germline ends. The CDR3 has 15 amino acids. Germline V gene sequence: CDR1 KGHSH, CDR2 LQKENI. CDR3 protein: CASSPLTERGPEQYF. CDR3 sequence (DNA): TGTGCCAGCTCACCGCTTACAGAAAGGGGCCCCGAGCAGTACTTC.